This T cell receptor beta chain is from a study of T cell responses to AZD1222 COVID-19 vaccine. The table came from immunoSEQ multiplex PCR; TCRdb's copy has only in-frame clones and leaves some out. Among fewer than 120,000 clones listed, about nine tenths were seen once. Regarding this clone: The antigen remains unidentified.

Broader study findings: Nearly half of spike-specific TCRs reportedly target unmutated variant regions. CD4 TCRs associated with vaccination spanned spike, dominating at 160-218 and 743-854. Spike-specific TCR breadth and depth were elevated following two AZD1222 doses.

Second doses at about 4 or about 12 weeks were pooled. The CDR3 has 14 amino acids. CDR1 is MNHEY, CDR2 SVGAGI, per germline. The ends were cut back, 4 bases at V and 0 bases at J, with 10 bases in the middle. This TCR derives from an adult who received the AZD1222 COVID-19 vaccine. Sample: peripheral blood, taken 28 days after the second AZD1222 dose. The V and J genes are TRBV6-5 and TRBJ2-7, with no clear D. The CDR3 region has the DNA TGTGCCAGCAGTTCAGCAAGGAGCTCCTACGAGCAGTACTTC. This gives the protein CASSSARSSYEQYF.